The 8 T cell receptor beta chains in this list originate from one sample, sequenced in a study of beta chain features in type 1 diabetes (dated by TCRdb to the late 2010s). Receptor libraries were prepared by the immunoSEQ multiplex PCR assay. All of the isolated RNA was reverse transcribed with the High Capacity cDNA Reverse Transcription Kit, so expressed TCRB transcripts were sequenced. TCRdb retrieved this table from immuneACCESS and kept in-frame rearrangements only. Not all clones are present; in checked studies, unresolved V genes account for under half, and no reason is known for the remainder. The sample profile shows 140,000 to 150,000 clones; under 11% of them were found once. Under 1.5% of the sample is in the top ten clones. The specimen sequenced was naive CD4+ T cells from blood. The cell subset or site label, as the study defines it: true naive CD4+ T cells. The receptors stem from a man aged 18 to 30 in good health.

This clone showed up just a few times. The genes are TRBV27 and TRBJ2-1; 7 bases map to TRBD1. The germline V gene has CDR1 MNHEY and CDR2 SMNVEV (reference sequence). This CDR3 comprises 13 residues. The V gene end was trimmed by 7 bases and the J gene end by 7 bases; junction bases not matched to a gene: 7. This chain's CDR3 is CASMRQGENEQFF. The CDR3 DNA reads TGTGCCAGCATGCGACAGGGTGAAAATGAGCAGTTCTTC.

This clone was detected a few times. The rearrangement joins TRBV2 to TRBJ2-2; perhaps TRBD2 as D (7 bases). Trimming cost V 0 bases and J 6 bases, with 14 bases left between them. The CDR3 covers 16 residues. Germline CDR1 reads SNHLY; CDR2 reads FYNNEI. CDR3 coding DNA: TGTGCCAGCAGTGAAGCGCGGGGGCGCGAAGCCGGGGAGCTGTTTTTT. The encoded protein is CASSEARGREAGELFF.

This clone was picked up many times. This chain joins TRBV7-9 and TRBJ2-1; no clear D gene. The V end lost 5 bases, the J end lost 12 bases, and 11 bases lay between the germline ends. The CDR3 length is 11 residues. Germline CDR1 and CDR2: SEHNR and FQNEAQ (reference sequence). The CDR3 sequence: CASSPLVGQFF. CDR3 bases: TGTGCCAGCAGCCCGTTGGTCGGGCAGTTCTTC.

This sequence joins TRBV15 and TRBJ2-5; D is uncertain. Gene TRBJ2-7 matches the end of the DNA better, so the J call may be wrong. CDR3 length: 13 residues. The germline V gene encodes CDR1 LNHNV and CDR2 YYDKDF (reference sequence). This chain's CDR3 is CATSSVSSYEQYF. In DNA, the CDR3 is TGTGCCACCAGTTCTGTGAGCTCCTACGAGCAGTACTTC.

This clone showed up just a few times. This chain joins TRBV7-6 and TRBJ2-7, with D unclear. This CDR3 comprises 12 residues. The V and J ends lost 2 bases and 0 bases respectively, with 2 bases between them. Germline V gene lookup returns CDR1 SGHVS and CDR2 FNYEAQ. The CDR3 protein is CASSLYSYEQYF. The DNA for the CDR3 is TGTGCCAGCAGCTTATACTCCTACGAGCAGTACTTC.

This clone was counted at least ten times. This chain connects TRBV28 to TRBJ2-7; 9 nucleotides line up with TRBD1. The germline V gene encodes CDR1 MDHEN and CDR2 SYDVKM. Unmatched junction bases numbered 7, after V lost 2 bases and J lost 5 bases. The CDR3 is made up of 15 amino acids. This CDR3 is CASSLTGTGFDEQYF. Here the CDR3 DNA reads TGTGCCAGCAGTTTAACCGGGACAGGGTTCGACGAGCAGTACTTC.

This clone appeared many times. The chain has TRBV5-4 and TRBJ2-7; maybe TRBD1 (7 bases). Trimming took 3 bases from V and 5 from J, leaving 12 bases between them. Germline CDR1 reads SGHNT; CDR2 reads YYREEE (reference sequence). The CDR3 length is 13 residues. CDR3 amino acids: CASSSQGGNEQYF. DNA for the CDR3: TGTGCCAGCAGCTCCCAGGGGGGTAACGAGCAGTACTTC.

Many counts were recorded for this clone. The chain employs TRBV11-2 and TRBJ2-1; D is perhaps TRBD1 (6 bases). V gave up 7 bases and J gave up 1 base, with 17 bases separating them. Germline CDR1 and CDR2: SGHAT and FQNNGV. This CDR3 is 16 amino acids long. Written as DNA, the CDR3 is TGTGCCAGCACTAAGCAGGCAGGGGCATCCTACAATGAGCAGTTCTTC. Translated: CASTKQAGASYNEQFF.